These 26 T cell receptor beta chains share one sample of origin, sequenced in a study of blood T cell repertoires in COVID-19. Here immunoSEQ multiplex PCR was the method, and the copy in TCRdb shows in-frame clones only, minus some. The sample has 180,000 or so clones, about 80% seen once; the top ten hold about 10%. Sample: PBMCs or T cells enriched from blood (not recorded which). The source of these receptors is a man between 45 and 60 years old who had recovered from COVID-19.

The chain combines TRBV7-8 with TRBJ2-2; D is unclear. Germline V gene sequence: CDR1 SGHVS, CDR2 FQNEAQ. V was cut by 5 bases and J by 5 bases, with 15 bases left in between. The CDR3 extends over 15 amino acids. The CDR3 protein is CASSPNAVVTGELFF. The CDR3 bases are TGTGCCAGCAGCCCAAACGCGGTTGTAACCGGGGAGCTGTTTTTT. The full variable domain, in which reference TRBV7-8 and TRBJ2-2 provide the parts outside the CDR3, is GAGVSQSPRYKVAKRGQDVALRCDPISGHVSLFWYQQALGQGPEFLTYFQNEAQLDKSGLPSDRFFAERPEGSVSTLKIQRTQQEDSAVYLCASSPNAVVTGELFFGEGSRLTVL.

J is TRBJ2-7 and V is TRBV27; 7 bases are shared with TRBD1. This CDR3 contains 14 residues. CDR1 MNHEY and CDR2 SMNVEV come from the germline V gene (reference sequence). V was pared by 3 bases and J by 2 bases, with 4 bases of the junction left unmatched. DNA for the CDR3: TGTGCCAGCAGTTTCCGGGACAGAACCTACGAGCAGTACTTC. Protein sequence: CASSFRDRTYEQYF.

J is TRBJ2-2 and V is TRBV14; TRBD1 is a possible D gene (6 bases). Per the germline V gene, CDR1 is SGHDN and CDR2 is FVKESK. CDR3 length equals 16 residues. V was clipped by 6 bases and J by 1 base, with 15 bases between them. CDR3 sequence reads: CASSQQGGVNTGELFF. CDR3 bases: TGTGCCAGCAGTCAACAGGGCGGTGTGAACACCGGGGAGCTGTTTTTT.

CDR3 sequence: CASSLGGANEKLFF. The CDR3 DNA sequence: TGCGCCAGCAGCTTGGGGGGAGCTAATGAAAAACTGTTTTTT. The gene calls are TRBV5-1 and TRBJ1-4; D unclear. This CDR3 is built from 14 residues. Trimming cost V 0 bases and J 3 bases, with 6 bases left between them. The germline V gene encodes CDR1 SGHRS and CDR2 YFSETQ.

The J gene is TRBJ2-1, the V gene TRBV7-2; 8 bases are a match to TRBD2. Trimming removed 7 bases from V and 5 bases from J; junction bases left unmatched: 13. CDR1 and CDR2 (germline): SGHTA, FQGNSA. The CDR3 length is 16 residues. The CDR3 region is CASKKGSLAVDNEQFF. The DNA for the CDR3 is TGTGCCAGCAAAAAAGGATCACTAGCGGTGGACAATGAGCAGTTCTTC.

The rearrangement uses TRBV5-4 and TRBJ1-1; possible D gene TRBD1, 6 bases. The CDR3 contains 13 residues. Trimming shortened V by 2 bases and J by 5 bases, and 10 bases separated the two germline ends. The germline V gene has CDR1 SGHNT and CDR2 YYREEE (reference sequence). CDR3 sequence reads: CASSLGGLTEAFF. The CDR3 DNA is TGTGCCAGCAGCTTAGGGGGTCTAACTGAAGCTTTCTTT.

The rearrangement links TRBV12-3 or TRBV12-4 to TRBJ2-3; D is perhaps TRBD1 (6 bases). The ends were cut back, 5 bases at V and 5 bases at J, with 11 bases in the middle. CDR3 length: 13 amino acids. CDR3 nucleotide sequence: TGTGCCAGCAGTGACGAAGGGGGAGATACGCAGTATTTT. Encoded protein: CASSDEGGDTQYF.

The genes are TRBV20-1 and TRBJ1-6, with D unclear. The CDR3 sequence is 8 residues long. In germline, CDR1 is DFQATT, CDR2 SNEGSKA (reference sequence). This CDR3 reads CSTGPLHF. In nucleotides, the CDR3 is TGCAGCACCGGACCCCTCCACTTT.

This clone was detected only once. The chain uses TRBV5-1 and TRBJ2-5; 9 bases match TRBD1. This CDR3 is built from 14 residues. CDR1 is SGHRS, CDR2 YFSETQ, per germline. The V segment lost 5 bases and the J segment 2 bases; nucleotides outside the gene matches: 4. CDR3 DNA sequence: TGCGCCAGCAGGCCGGGACAGGGACAAGAGACCCAGTACTTC. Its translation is CASRPGQGQETQYF.

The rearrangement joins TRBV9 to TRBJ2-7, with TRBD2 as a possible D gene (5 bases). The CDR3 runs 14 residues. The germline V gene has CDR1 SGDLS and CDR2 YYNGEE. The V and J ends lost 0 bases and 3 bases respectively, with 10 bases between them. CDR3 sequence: CASSVAIGDYEQYF. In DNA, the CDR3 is TGTGCCAGCAGCGTAGCTATCGGGGACTACGAGCAGTACTTC. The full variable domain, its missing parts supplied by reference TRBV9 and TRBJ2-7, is DSGVTQTPKHLITATGQRVTLRCSPRSGDLSVYWYQQSLDQGLQFLIQYYNGEERAKGNILERFSAQQFPDLHSELNLSSLELGDSALYFCASSVAIGDYEQYFGPGTRLTVT.

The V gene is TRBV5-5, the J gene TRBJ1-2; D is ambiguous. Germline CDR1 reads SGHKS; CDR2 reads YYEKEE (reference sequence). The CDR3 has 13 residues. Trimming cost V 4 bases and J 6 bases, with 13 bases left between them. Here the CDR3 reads CASSTPPGDGYTF. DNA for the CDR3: TGTGCCAGCAGCACCCCCCCCGGGGATGGCTACACCTTC.

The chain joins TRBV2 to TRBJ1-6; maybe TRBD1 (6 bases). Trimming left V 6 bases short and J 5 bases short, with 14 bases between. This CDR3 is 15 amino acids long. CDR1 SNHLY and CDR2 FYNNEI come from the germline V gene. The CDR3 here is CASRGRDIDNSPLHF. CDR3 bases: TGTGCCAGCAGAGGCAGGGACATAGATAATTCACCCCTCCACTTT.

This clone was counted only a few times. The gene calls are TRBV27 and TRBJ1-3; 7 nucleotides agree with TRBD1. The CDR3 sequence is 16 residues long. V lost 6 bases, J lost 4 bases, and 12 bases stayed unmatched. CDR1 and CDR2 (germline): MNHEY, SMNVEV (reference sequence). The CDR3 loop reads CASSPQGSVRGNTIYF. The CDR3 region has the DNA TGTGCCAGCAGCCCACAGGGGTCGGTACGGGGAAACACCATATATTTT.

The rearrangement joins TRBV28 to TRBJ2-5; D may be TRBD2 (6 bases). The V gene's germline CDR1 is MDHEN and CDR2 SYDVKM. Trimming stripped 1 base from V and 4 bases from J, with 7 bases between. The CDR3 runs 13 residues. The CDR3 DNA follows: TGTGCCAGCAGTTTATACGGGGGAGAGACCCAGTACTTC. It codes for CASSLYGGETQYF. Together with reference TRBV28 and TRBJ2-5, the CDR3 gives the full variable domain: DVKVTQSSRYLVKRTGEKVFLECVQDMDHENMFWYRQDPGLGLRLIYFSYDVKMKEKGDIPEGYSVSREKKERFSLILESASTNQTSMYLCASSLYGGETQYFGPGTRLLVL.

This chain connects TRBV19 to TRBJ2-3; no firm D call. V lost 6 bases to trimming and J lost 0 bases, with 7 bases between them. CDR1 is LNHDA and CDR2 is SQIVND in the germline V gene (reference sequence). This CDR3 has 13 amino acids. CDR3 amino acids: CASRGRSTDTQYF. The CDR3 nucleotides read TGTGCCAGTAGGGGCCGTAGCACAGATACGCAGTATTTT.

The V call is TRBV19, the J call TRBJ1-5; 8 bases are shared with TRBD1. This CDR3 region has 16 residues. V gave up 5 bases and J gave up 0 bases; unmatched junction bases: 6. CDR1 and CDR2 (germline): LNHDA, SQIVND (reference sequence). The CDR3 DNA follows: TGTGCCAGTAGTCTCCAGGGGGCTTATAGCAATCAGCCCCAGCATTTT. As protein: CASSLQGAYSNQPQHF.

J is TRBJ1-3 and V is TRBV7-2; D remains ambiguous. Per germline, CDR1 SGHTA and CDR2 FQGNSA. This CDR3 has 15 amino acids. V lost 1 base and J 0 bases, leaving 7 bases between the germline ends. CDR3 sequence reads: CASSLGFLSGNTIYF. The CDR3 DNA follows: TGTGCCAGCAGCTTAGGTTTTCTCTCTGGAAACACCATATATTTT. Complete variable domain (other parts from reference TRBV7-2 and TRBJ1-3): GAGVSQSPSNKVTEKGKDVELRCDPISGHTALYWYRQSLGQGLEFLIYFQGNSAPDKSGLPSDRFSAERTGGSVSTLTIQRTQQEDSAVYLCASSLGFLSGNTIYFGEGSWLTVV.

The CDR3 spells CAWSVLNEQYF. The CDR3 bases are TGTGCCTGGAGTGTACTTAACGAGCAGTACTTC. The chain couples TRBV30 to TRBJ2-7; D gene unclear. V lost 0 bases and J lost 5, with 5 bases in between. Germline CDR1 is GTSNPN and CDR2 is SVGIG (reference sequence). The CDR3 loop spans 11 amino acids.

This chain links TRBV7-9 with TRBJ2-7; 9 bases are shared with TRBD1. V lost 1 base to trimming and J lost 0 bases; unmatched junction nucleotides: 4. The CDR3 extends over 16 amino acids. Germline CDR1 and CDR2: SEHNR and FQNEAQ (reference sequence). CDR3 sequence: CASSLVETGGSYEQYF. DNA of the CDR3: TGTGCCAGCAGCTTAGTGGAGACAGGGGGCTCCTACGAGCAGTACTTC.

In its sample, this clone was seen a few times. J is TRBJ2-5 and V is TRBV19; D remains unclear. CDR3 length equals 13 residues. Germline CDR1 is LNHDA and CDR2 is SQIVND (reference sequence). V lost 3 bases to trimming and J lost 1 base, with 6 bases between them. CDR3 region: CASSISLQETQYF. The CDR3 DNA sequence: TGTGCCAGTAGTATTTCCCTCCAAGAGACCCAGTACTTC.

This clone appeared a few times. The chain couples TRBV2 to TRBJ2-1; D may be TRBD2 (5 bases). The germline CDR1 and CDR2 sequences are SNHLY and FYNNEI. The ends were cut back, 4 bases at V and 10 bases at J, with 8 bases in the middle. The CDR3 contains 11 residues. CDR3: CASSGRGEQFF. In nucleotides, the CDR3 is TGTGCCAGCAGTGGACGAGGGGAGCAGTTCTTC.

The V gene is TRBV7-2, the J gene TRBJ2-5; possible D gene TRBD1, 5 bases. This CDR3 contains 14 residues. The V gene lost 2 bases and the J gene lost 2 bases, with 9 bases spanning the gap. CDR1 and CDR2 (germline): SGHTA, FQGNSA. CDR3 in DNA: TGTGCCAGCAGCTTATGGGGCCCACAAGAGACCCAGTACTTC. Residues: CASSLWGPQETQYF. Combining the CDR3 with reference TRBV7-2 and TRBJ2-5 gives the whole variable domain GAGVSQSPSNKVTEKGKDVELRCDPISGHTALYWYRQSLGQGLEFLIYFQGNSAPDKSGLPSDRFSAERTGGSVSTLTIQRTQQEDSAVYLCASSLWGPQETQYFGPGTRLLVL.

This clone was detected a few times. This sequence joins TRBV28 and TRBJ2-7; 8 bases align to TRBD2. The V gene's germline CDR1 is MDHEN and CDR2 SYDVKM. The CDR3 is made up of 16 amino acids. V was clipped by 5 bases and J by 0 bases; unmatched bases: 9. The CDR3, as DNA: TGTGCCAGCAGTCAAGGGATAGCGGGGAGCTCCTACGAGCAGTACTTC. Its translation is CASSQGIAGSSYEQYF.

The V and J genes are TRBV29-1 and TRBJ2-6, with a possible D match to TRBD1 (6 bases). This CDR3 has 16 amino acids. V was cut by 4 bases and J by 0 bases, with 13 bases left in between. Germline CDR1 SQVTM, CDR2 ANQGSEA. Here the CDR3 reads CSVGPDSFSGANVLTF. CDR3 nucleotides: TGCAGCGTTGGCCCGGACAGCTTCTCTGGGGCCAACGTCCTGACTTTC.

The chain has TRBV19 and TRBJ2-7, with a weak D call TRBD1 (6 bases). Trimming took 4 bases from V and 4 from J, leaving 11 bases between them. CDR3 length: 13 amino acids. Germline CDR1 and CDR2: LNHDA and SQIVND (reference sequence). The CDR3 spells CASSKGDGYEQYF. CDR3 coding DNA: TGTGCCAGTAGTAAGGGGGACGGGTACGAGCAGTACTTC.

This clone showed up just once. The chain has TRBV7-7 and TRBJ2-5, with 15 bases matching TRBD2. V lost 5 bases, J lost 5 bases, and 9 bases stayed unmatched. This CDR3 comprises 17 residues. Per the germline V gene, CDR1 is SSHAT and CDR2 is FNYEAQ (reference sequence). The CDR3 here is CASSVGLAGGRRETQYF. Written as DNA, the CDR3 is TGTGCCAGCAGCGTTGGACTAGCGGGGGGGCGGCGGGAGACCCAGTACTTC.